This T cell receptor beta chain is drawn from a study of cytomegalovirus exposure and HLA in healthy donors. Whole-study findings and limits: Being productive about 87% or about 30% of the time was typical of most TCR beta V segments in an earlier analysis. As immune exposure information, only CMV serostatus was available. 16,951 TCR beta sequences were associated with HLA alleles at 0.05 false discovery rate in a later analysis.

13 Jbeta primers and 60 Vbeta primers were used for the PCR. Generated by immunoSEQ multiplex PCR, the TCRdb table keeps only in-frame clones and is missing some. The table lists more than 90,000 clones, around 86% of them singletons, with less than 4.5% in the top ten. Details on this clone: Its antigen is currently unknown. A read error may account for a junction end that differs from germline.

CDR1 SEHNR and CDR2 FQNEAQ come from the germline V gene (reference sequence). The CDR3 spans 12 residues. The clonotype comes from a woman in her 70s in good health and CMV-seropositive. The chain recombines TRBV7-9 with TRBJ2-1; a possible D gene is TRBD1 (8 bases). Sequencing was done on a sample of PBMCs. The CDR3 protein is CSSRTGGGEQFF. The CDR3 DNA reads as TGTTCCAGCAGAACAGGGGGGGGTGAGCAGTTCTTC.